The 21 T cell receptor beta chains in this list originate from one sample, sequenced in a study of metastatic and nonmetastatic thyroid tumors. No treatment had been given to any patient before thyroid surgery. TCRdb ran MiXCR on the PCR reads. The profile covers tens of thousands of clones, with about a quarter appearing a single time and more than 2% taken by the ten largest. Input material: blood. All receptors derive from a female donor with papillary thyroid cancer or a benign thyroid nodule (not recorded which). Some clones in this sample may be carry-over from other donors' samples.

This clone was observed at least ten times. The chain uses TRBV28 and TRBJ2-1; D may match TRBD1 or TRBD2 (5 bases each). V was cut by 7 bases and J by 7 bases, with 26 bases left in between. Germline V gene lookup returns CDR1 MDHEN and CDR2 SYDVKM. CDR3 length equals 17 residues. CDR3 sequence reads: CASNSIGFGGKWNEQFF. CDR3 coding DNA: TGTGCCAGCAATTCAATTGGCTTTGGGGGAAAGTGGAATGAGCAGTTCTTC.

This clone is labeled as medium-sized. The chain recombines TRBV12-3 or TRBV12-4 with TRBJ2-1; 7 positions agree with TRBD1. J was trimmed by 1 base and V by 6 bases; bases with no gene match: 6. This CDR3 contains 15 residues. CDR3 region: CASSNGDSSYNEQFF. The CDR3, as DNA: TGTGCCAGCAGCAACGGGGACAGTTCCTACAATGAGCAGTTCTTC.

This clone was found many times. The chain links TRBV19 to TRBJ2-7, with 7 bases fitting TRBD2. The J segment lost 2 bases and the V segment lost 2 bases, leaving 3 bases of the junction unmatched. The CDR3 totals 14 residues. CDR1 LNHDA and CDR2 SQIVND come from the germline V gene (reference sequence). The CDR3 region is CASSITSVTYEQYF. In DNA, the CDR3 is TGTGCCAGTAGTATAACTAGCGTAACCTACGAGCAGTACTTC. Together with reference TRBV19 and TRBJ2-7, the CDR3 gives the full variable domain: DGGITQSPKYLFRKEGQNVTLSCEQNLNHDAMYWYRQDPGQGLRLIYYSQIVNDFQKGDIAEGYSVSREKKESFPLTVTSAQKNPTAFYLCASSITSVTYEQYFGPGTRLTVT.

The sample holds many counts of this clone. The chain uses TRBV7-6 and TRBJ2-2, with TRBD2 identical over 8 bases. In germline, CDR1 is SGHVS, CDR2 FNYEAQ. The ends lost 5 bases at V and 8 bases at J; junction bases unmatched: 7. CDR3 size: 14 residues. CDR3 sequence: CASSLGLGAGELFF. CDR3 bases: TGTGCCAGCAGCCTGGGACTAGGGGCGGGGGAGCTGTTTTTT. Full variable domain (remainder filled in from reference TRBV7-6 and TRBJ2-2): GAGVSQSPRYKVTKRGQDVALRCDPISGHVSLYWYRQALGQGPEFLTYFNYEAQQDKSGLPNDRFSAERPEGSISTLTIQRTEQRDSAMYRCASSLGLGAGELFFGEGSRLTVL.

By share of the sample, this clone is medium-sized. The V gene is TRBV10-3, the J gene TRBJ2-2, with 9 bases fitting TRBD1. The V gene end was trimmed by 0 bases and the J gene end by 4 bases; junction bases not matched to a gene: 0. CDR3 length: 15 residues. From germline, CDR1 is ENHRY and CDR2 SYGVKD. CDR3 DNA: TGTGCCATCAGTGAGTCGACAGGGGGCACCGGGGAGCTGTTTTTT. It encodes CAISESTGGTGELFF.

The chain joins TRBV11-2 to TRBJ1-2; D gene uncertain. V lost 6 bases to trimming and J lost 2 bases, with 7 bases between them. The CDR3 covers 12 residues. Germline V CDR1 and CDR2: SGHAT, FQNNGV. CDR3: CASSNGNYGYTF. Written as DNA, the CDR3 is TGTGCCAGCAGTAACGGAAACTATGGCTACACCTTC.

A note on this clone: The CDR3 carries no conserved terminal phenylalanine or tryptophan, so it likely arises from a read error. Because the CDR3's place on the DNA is in doubt, the DNA is left out and the CDR3 is given as listed by TCRdb. This sequence joins TRBV27 and TRBJ2-7; the table gives TRBD1 as D, unverified against the DNA. Germline V gene sequence: CDR1 MNHEY, CDR2 SMNVEV (reference sequence). Termini included, the CDR3 measures 17 amino acids. The CDR3 spells CASSLKLPGQYSYEHYL.

This clone was seen at least ten times. V gene TRBV28 combines with J gene TRBJ1-5; possible D gene TRBD1, 5 bases. V shed 5 bases and J shed 5 bases, with 16 bases lying between them. The CDR3 is 15 residues long. Germline CDR1 MDHEN, CDR2 SYDVKM. The CDR3 protein is CASSGMGVTDQPQHF. CDR3 in DNA: TGTGCCAGCAGTGGGATGGGGGTTACGGATCAGCCCCAGCATTTT.

V usage is TRBV27 and J usage is TRBJ2-7; TRBD2 might be the D (5 bases). Per germline, CDR1 MNHEY and CDR2 SMNVEV (reference sequence). The CDR3 sequence is 13 residues long. Trimming cost V 1 base and J 6 bases, with 10 bases left between them. CDR3 DNA: TGTGCCAGCAGTTTATACGGCGGAGGCGAGCAGTACTTC. It translates to CASSLYGGGEQYF.

The rearrangement links TRBV6-5 to TRBJ1-4; D is unresolved. The ends were cut back, 6 bases at V and 4 bases at J, with 12 bases in the middle. Germline V lookup: CDR1 MNHEY, CDR2 SVGAGI. The CDR3 length is 14 residues. CDR3 coding DNA: TGTGCCAGCAGATTGACTGGGGATAATGAAAAACTGTTTTTT. Amino acid sequence: CASRLTGDNEKLFF.

This sequence joins TRBV15 and TRBJ2-5; the match to TRBD2 covers 14 bases. Germline V CDR1 and CDR2: LNHNV, YYDKDF (reference sequence). The CDR3 totals 19 residues. V shed 5 bases, J shed 4 bases, and the junction held 15 bases outside the gene matches. CDR3 nucleotide sequence: TGTGCCACCAGCGAGCGTTCAGGGACTAGCGGGAGTTCAGGAGAGACCCAGTACTTC. This sequence encodes CATSERSGTSGSSGETQYF.

A note on this clone: A junction end diverges from the germline sequence, so it may reflect a read error. V and J are TRBV20-1 and TRBJ1-1, with D hard to call. This CDR3 is built from 16 residues. Germline values: CDR1 DFQATT, CDR2 SNEGSKA (reference sequence). The CDR3 here is CSASDLKGLFFTVAFF. The CDR3 nucleotides are TGCAGTGCTAGTGATCTAAAAGGCCTTTTCTTCACTGTAGCTTTCTTT.

This clone has at least ten counts. The chain has TRBV19 and TRBJ2-2, with D uncertain. This CDR3 comprises 18 residues. Germline V gene sequence: CDR1 LNHDA, CDR2 SQIVND (reference sequence). Trimming took off 3 bases at V and 8 bases at J, with 25 bases between the two ends. This CDR3 reads CASSIPPLVMGGEGELFF. As DNA, the CDR3 is TGTGCCAGTAGTATTCCTCCCCTGGTTATGGGCGGCGAGGGGGAGCTGTTTTTT.

In this sample, this clone is medium-sized. The chain employs TRBV28 and TRBJ1-1, with D tentatively TRBD1 (6 bases). V was clipped by 6 bases and J by 6 bases, with 17 bases between them. The germline gives CDR1 MDHEN, CDR2 SYDVKM. The CDR3 contains 14 residues. The CDR3 loop reads CASSPHMGGSEAFF. CDR3 bases: TGTGCCAGCAGCCCACATATGGGGGGCTCTGAAGCTTTCTTT.

This clone was seen only once. The rearrangement uses TRBV28 and TRBJ1-5; no reliable D call. The V and J ends lost 5 bases and 7 bases respectively, with 12 bases between them. Looked up from germline, CDR1 is MDHEN and CDR2 is SYDVKM. The length of the CDR3 is 13 residues. CDR3 residues: CASSQDGPQPQHF. The DNA of the CDR3 is TGTGCCAGCAGTCAGGATGGGCCCCAGCCCCAGCATTTT.

As concerns this clone: Since a much larger clone is just one base distant, this may be a read error. V and J are TRBV5-6 and TRBJ2-3, with a possible D match to TRBD2 (6 bases). The germline V and J ends were trimmed by 0 bases and 5 bases, with 7 bases remaining between them. This CDR3 contains 13 residues. The V gene's germline CDR1 is SGHDT and CDR2 YYEEEE. DNA of the CDR3: TGTGCCAGCAGCTTGGACGGGGGAGATACGCAGTATTTT. Its protein product is CASSLDGGDTQYF. Full variable domain (remainder filled in from reference TRBV5-6 and TRBJ2-3): DAGVTQSPTHLIKTRGQQVTLRCSPKSGHDTVSWYQQALGQGPQFIFQYYEEEERQRGNFPDRFSGHQFPNYSSELNVNALLLGDSALYLCASSLDGGDTQYFGPGTRLTVL.

The genes are TRBV18 and TRBJ2-1; D may match TRBD1 or TRBD2 (5 bases each). CDR1 is KGHSH, CDR2 LQKENI, per germline. V lost 3 bases and J 8 bases, leaving 20 bases between the germline ends. CDR3 size: 16 residues. CDR3 in amino acids: CASSPVPGPSGDEQFF. The CDR3 nucleotides read TGTGCCAGCTCACCGGTCCCGGGACCCTCCGGGGATGAGCAGTTCTTC. Together with reference TRBV18 and TRBJ2-1, the CDR3 gives the full variable domain: NAGVMQNPRHLVRRRGQEARLRCSPMKGHSHVYWYRQLPEEGLKFMVYLQKENIIDESGMPKERFSAEFPKEGPSILRIQQVVRGDSAAYFCASSPVPGPSGDEQFFGPGTRLTVL.

The chain couples TRBV12-3 or TRBV12-4 to TRBJ2-1; 8 positions match TRBD2. The CDR3 has 18 residues. The ends lost 6 bases at V and 9 bases at J; junction bases unmatched: 22. This chain's CDR3 is CASSRRVSGMAPPTEQFF. The CDR3 DNA follows: TGTGCCAGCAGCAGACGAGTTAGCGGGATGGCCCCGCCCACTGAGCAGTTCTTC.

This clone was recorded many times. The V and J genes are TRBV20-1 and TRBJ2-7, with D unresolved. CDR3 length: 15 amino acids. CDR1 is DFQATT, CDR2 SNEGSKA, per germline (reference sequence). Deletions cut 2 bases from V and 1 base from J, with 15 bases between. CDR3 in DNA: TGCAGTGCTAGAACGCCGTCGGACCTATCCTACGAGCAGTACTTC. Its translation is CSARTPSDLSYEQYF.

The chain carries TRBV5-1 and TRBJ2-5; 7 positions match TRBD2. Germline V gene data show CDR1 as SGHRS and CDR2 as YFSETQ. The CDR3 consists of 15 residues. With V trimmed by 5 bases and J by 2 bases, 9 bases remained unmatched. The CDR3 is CASRSSGGSQETQYF. The CDR3 nucleotides are TGCGCCAGCAGAAGTTCGGGGGGAAGTCAAGAGACCCAGTACTTC.

This clone appeared a few times. This may arise from a read error, as a much more abundant clone is one base away. Other nucleotide sequences in the sample specify the same CDR3. The chain employs TRBV7-9 and TRBJ2-3; D gene ambiguous. Per the germline V gene, CDR1 is SEHNR and CDR2 is FQNEAQ (reference sequence). The CDR3 spans 11 residues. V shed 10 bases and J shed 6 bases, with 11 bases lying between them. The CDR3, as DNA: TGTGCCAATCTACTGGGTGATACGCAGTATTTT. It is translated as CANLLGDTQYF. Full variable domain (outside the CDR3, taken from reference TRBV7-9 and TRBJ2-3): DTGVSQNPRHKITKRGQNVTFRCDPISEHNRLYWYRQTLGQGPEFLTYFQNEAQLEKSRLLSDRFSAERPKGSFSTLEIQRTEQGDSAMYLCANLLGDTQYFGPGTRLTVL.